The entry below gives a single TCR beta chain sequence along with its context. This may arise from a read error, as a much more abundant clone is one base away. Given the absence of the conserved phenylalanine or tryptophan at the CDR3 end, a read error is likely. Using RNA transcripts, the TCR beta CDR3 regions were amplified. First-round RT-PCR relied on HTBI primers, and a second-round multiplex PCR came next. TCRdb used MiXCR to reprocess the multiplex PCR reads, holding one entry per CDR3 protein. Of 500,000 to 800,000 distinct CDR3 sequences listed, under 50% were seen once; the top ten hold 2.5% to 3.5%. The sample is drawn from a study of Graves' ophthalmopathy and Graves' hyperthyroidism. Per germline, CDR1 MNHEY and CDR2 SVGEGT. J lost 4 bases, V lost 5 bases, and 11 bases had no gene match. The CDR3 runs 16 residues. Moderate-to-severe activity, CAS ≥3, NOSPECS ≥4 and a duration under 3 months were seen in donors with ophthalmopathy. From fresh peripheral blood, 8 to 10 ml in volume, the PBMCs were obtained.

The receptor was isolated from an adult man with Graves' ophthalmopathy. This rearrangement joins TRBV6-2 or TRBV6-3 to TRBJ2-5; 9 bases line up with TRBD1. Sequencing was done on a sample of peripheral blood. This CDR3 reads CASSGTGRGSPETQYC. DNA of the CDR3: TGTGCCAGCAGTGGGACAGGGAGAGGGTCCCCAGAGACCCAGTACTGC.